This is a list of T cell receptor beta chains from one sample in a study of T cell changes during pregnancy in multiple sclerosis. Data came from immunoSEQ multiplex PCR; TCRdb stores just in-frame clones and leaves some out. The sample yields about 30,000 clones, nearly 90% seen once. This specimen consisted of CD4+ T cells from peripheral blood mononuclear cells, obtained in the third trimester of pregnancy. The receptors originated from a female donor in good health, enrolled as a control in a pregnancy study. The CDR3 runs from the conserved cysteine through the conserved F or W. D genes are given only for firm matches. Not all rows give a size; the values are once, few, many and, for expanded clones, a class.

v_gene,abundance,j_gene,d_gene,CDR3aa,CDR3nt
TRBV6-5,-,TRBJ1-6,-,CASRPDSQGISPLHF,TGTGCCAGCAGGCCCGACTCCCAGGGTATCTCACCCCTCCACTTT
TRBV18,-,TRBJ2-2,-,CASSPAVSRTGELFF,TGTGCCAGCTCACCTGCGGTCTCGAGGACCGGGGAGCTGTTTTTT
TRBV30,once,TRBJ2-3,TRBD1,CAWSFAGGLVGTQYF,TGTGCCTGGAGTTTCGCAGGGGGCTTAGTGGGTACGCAGTATTTT
TRBV27,-,TRBJ1-2,TRBD1,CASSSPGQTSYGYTF,TGTGCCAGCAGTTCGCCGGGACAGACTTCCTATGGCTACACCTTC
TRBV10-1,-,TRBJ2-3,-,CASRGNIDTQYF,TGCGCCAGCCGTGGTAATATTGATACGCAGTATTTT
TRBV27,once,TRBJ1-2,-,CASGSRSEWGYTF,TGTGCCAGCGGCTCCAGGTCCGAGTGGGGCTACACCTTC
TRBV19,-,TRBJ1-1,-,CASSIYRADTEAFF,TGTGCCAGTAGTATATACAGGGCGGACACTGAAGCTTTCTTT
TRBV5-1,-,TRBJ2-3,TRBD1,CASSVRGTISTDTQYF,TGCGCCAGCAGCGTCAGGGGGACGATTAGCACAGATACGCAGTATTTT
TRBV18,-,TRBJ1-1,-,CASSNRIPILTDTEAFF,TGTGCCAGCTCAAACAGGATCCCCATTTTAACTGACACTGAAGCTTTCTTT
TRBV15,-,TRBJ1-2,-,CATSRDIGTRVVYGYTF,TGTGCCACCAGCAGAGACATCGGCACGCGGGTAGTATATGGCTACACCTTC
TRBV6-5,-,TRBJ1-1,-,CASTLGGTEAFF,TGTGCCAGCACCTTAGGAGGGACTGAAGCTTTCTTT
TRBV29-1,-,TRBJ1-5,-,CSVGQDGQPQHF,TGCAGCGTTGGACAGGACGGTCAGCCCCAGCATTTT
TRBV15,-,TRBJ2-7,TRBD2,CATSRAGTGGYYEQYF,TGTGCCACCAGCAGAGCAGGAACCGGGGGGTACTACGAGCAGTACTTC
TRBV7-6,-,TRBJ1-3,-,CASSWGPDPSGNTIYF,TGTGCCAGCAGCTGGGGGCCGGACCCTTCTGGAAACACCATATATTTT
TRBV11-2,-,TRBJ1-1,-,CASSFLGSGARPTEAFF,TGTGCCAGCAGTTTCCTTGGTTCAGGGGCCCGGCCCACTGAAGCTTTCTTT
TRBV6-5,-,TRBJ1-2,-,CASRDSSYGYTF,TGTGCCAGCAGGGACAGCTCCTATGGCTACACCTTC